Each of the 2 T cell receptor beta chains below was sequenced from the same sample in a study of shared clonotypes between healthy human individuals. Assay used: immunoSEQ multiplex PCR; TCRdb lists only in-frame clones, some missing. The table shows roughly 2.2 million clones, with more than 85% occurring only once. Sequenced sample: naive CD4+ T cells from PBMCs. Subset denoted: CD45RA+ positively selected. Every receptor here comes from a young man in good health. Some clones in this sample may be carry-over from other donors' samples.

The gene calls are TRBV27 and TRBJ2-1, with a tentative D call TRBD1 (5 bases). The V end lost 5 bases, the J end lost 7 bases, and 12 bases lay between the germline ends. CDR1 and CDR2 from the germline V gene are MNHEY and SMNVEV (reference sequence). This CDR3 is 13 amino acids long. CDR3 DNA sequence: TGTGCCAGCAGTCCATTGGACAAGAATGAGCAGTTCTTC. It translates to CASSPLDKNEQFF.

The V gene is TRBV4-2, the J gene TRBJ2-7, with TRBD2 identical over 8 bases. Germline CDR1 is LGHNA and CDR2 is YNFKEQ. V shed 4 bases and J 2 bases; nucleotides not matched to a gene: 10. The CDR3 runs 16 residues. CDR3 DNA sequence: TGTGCCAGCAGCCGCCTTGGGGGACTAGGCCCCTACGAGCAGTACTTC. It encodes CASSRLGGLGPYEQYF.